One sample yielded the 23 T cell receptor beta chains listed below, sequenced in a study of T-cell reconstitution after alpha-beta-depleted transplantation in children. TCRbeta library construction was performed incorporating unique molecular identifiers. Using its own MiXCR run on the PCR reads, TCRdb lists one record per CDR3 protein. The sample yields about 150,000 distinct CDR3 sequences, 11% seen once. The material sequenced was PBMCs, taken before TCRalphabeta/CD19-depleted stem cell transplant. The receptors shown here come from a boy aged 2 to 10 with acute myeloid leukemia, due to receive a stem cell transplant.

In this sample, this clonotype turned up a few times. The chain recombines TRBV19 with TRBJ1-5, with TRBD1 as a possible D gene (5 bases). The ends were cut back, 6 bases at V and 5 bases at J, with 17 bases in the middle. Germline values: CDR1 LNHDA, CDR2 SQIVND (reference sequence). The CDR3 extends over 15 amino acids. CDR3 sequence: CASSESQGGDQPQHF. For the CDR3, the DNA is TGTGCCAGTAGCGAGTCCCAGGGAGGGGATCAGCCCCAGCATTTT.

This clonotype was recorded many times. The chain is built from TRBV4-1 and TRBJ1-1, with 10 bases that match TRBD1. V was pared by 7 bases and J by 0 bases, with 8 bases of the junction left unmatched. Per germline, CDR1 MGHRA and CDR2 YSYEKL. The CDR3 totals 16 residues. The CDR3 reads CASIRKTGGMNTEAFF. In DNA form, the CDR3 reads TGCGCCAGCATCAGGAAGACAGGGGGCATGAACACTGAAGCTTTCTTT.

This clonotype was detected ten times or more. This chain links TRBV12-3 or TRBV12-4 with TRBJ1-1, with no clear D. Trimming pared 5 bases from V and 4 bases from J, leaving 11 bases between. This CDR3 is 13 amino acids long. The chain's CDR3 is CASSPPVGTEAFF. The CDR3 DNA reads TGTGCCAGCAGTCCCCCGGTGGGCACTGAAGCTTTCTTT.

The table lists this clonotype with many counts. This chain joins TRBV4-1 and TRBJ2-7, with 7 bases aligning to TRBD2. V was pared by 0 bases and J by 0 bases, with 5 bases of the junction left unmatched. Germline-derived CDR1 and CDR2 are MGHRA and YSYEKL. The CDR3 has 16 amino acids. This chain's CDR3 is CASSQESRGSSYEQYF. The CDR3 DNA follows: TGCGCCAGCAGCCAAGAGTCGCGGGGGAGCTCCTACGAGCAGTACTTC.

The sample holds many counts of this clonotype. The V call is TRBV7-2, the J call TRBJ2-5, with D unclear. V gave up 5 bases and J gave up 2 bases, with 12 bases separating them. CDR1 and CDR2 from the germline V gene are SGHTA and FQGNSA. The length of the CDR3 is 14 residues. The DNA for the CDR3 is TGTGCCAGCAGCCCAGGACGGGCACAAGAGACCCAGTACTTC. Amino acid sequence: CASSPGRAQETQYF.

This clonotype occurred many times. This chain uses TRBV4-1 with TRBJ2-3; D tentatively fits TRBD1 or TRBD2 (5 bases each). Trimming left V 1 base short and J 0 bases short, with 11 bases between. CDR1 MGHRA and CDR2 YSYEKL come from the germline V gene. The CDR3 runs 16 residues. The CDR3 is CASSQGRGPSTDTQYF. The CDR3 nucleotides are TGCGCCAGCAGCCAAGGAAGGGGACCTAGCACAGATACGCAGTATTTT.

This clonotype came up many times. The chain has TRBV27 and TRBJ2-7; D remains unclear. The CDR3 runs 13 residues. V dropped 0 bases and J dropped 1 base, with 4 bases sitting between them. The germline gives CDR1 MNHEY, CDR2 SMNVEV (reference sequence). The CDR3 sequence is CASSLSRSYEQYF. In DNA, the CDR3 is TGTGCCAGCAGTTTATCCCGATCCTACGAGCAGTACTTC.

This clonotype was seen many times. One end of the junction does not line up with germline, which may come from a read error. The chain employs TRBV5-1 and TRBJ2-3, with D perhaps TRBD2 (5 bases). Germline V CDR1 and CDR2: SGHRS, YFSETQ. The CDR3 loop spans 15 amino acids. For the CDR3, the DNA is TGCGCCATCAGCTTAGGTGGGCAGAGGGCAGATACGCAGTATTTT. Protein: CAISLGGQRADTQYF.

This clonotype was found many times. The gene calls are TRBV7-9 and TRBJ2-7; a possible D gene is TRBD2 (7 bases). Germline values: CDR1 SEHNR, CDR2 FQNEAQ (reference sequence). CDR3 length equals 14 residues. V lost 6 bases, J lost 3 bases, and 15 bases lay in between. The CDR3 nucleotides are TGTGCCAGCAGGTCCGAGGGGGGGTTCTACGAGCAGTACTTC. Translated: CASRSEGGFYEQYF.

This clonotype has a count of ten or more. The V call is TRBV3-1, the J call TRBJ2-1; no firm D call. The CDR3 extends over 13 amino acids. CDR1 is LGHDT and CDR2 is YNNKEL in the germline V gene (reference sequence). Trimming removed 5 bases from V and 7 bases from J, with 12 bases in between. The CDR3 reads CASSDWVGNEQFF. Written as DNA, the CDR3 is TGTGCCAGCAGCGACTGGGTCGGGAATGAGCAGTTCTTC.

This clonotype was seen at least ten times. CDR3 in amino acids: CASSTTWQDLNEKLFF. The CDR3 DNA reads TGTGCCAGCAGCACAACTTGGCAGGACCTTAATGAAAAACTGTTTTTT. The chain employs TRBV6-1 and TRBJ1-4, with D unresolved. Trimming stripped 6 bases from V and 4 bases from J, with 18 bases between. The CDR3 runs to 16 residues. Germline V lookup: CDR1 MNHNS, CDR2 SASEGT.

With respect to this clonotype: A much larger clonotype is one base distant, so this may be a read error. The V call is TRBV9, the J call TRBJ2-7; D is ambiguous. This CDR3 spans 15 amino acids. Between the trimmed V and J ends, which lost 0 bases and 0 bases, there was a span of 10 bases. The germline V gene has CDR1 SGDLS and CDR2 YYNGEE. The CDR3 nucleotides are TGTGCCAGCAGCGTAGGTCCCATTAGCTCCTACGAGCAGTACTTC. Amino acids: CASSVGPISSYEQYF.

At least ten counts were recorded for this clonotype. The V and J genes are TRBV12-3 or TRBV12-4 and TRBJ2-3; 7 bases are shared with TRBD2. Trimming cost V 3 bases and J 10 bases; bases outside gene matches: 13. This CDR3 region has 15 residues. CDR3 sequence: CASSLGGFLALPQYF. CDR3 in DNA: TGTGCCAGCAGTTTGGGGGGGTTCCTGGCCCTCCCGCAGTATTTT.

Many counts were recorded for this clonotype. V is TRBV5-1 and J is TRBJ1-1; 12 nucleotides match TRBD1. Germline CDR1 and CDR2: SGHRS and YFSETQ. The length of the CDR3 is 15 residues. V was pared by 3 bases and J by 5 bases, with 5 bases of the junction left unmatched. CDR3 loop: CASSSGTGGWTEAFF. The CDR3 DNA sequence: TGCGCCAGCAGCTCAGGGACAGGGGGCTGGACTGAAGCTTTCTTT. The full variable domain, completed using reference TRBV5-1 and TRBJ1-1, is KAGVTQTPRYLIKTRGQQVTLSCSPISGHRSVSWYQQTPGQGLQFLFEYFSETQRNKGNFPGRFSGRQFSNSRSEMNVSTLELGDSALYLCASSSGTGGWTEAFFGQGTRLTVV.

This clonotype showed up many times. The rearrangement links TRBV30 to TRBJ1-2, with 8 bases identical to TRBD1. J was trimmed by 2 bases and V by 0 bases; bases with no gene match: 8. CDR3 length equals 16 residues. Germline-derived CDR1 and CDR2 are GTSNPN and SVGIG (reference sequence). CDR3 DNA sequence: TGTGCCTGGAGTGTACGTGCGACAGGGGAAAACTATGGCTACACCTTC. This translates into CAWSVRATGENYGYTF.

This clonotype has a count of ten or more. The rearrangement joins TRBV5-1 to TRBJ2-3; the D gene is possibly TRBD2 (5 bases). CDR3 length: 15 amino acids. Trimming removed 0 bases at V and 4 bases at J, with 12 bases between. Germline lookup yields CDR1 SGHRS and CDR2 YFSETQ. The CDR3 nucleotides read TGCGCCAGCAGCTTGGTCCGGGATCCCGCAGATACGCAGTATTTT. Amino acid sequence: CASSLVRDPADTQYF.

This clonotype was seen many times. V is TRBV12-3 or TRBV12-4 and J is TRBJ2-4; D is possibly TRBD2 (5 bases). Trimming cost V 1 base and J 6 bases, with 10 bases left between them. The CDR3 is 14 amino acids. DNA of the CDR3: TGTGCCAGCAGTTTAGGATTTCGGGGAAACATTCAGTACTTC. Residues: CASSLGFRGNIQYF.

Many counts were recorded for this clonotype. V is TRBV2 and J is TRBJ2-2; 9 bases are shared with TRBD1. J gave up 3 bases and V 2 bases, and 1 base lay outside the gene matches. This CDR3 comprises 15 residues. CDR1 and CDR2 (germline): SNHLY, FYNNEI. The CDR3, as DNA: TGTGCCAGCAGTGAAAGGGACAGGGACACCGGGGAGCTGTTTTTT. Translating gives CASSERDRDTGELFF. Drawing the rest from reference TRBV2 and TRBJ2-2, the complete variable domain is EPEVTQTPSHQVTQMGQEVILRCVPISNHLYFYWYRQILGQKVEFLVSFYNNEISEKSEIFDDQFSVERPDGSNFTLKIRSTKLEDSAMYFCASSERDRDTGELFFGEGSRLTVL.

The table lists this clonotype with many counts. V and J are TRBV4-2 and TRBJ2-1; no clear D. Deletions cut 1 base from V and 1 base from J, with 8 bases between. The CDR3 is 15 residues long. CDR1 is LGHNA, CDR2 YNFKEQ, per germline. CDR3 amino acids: CASSQVDLSYNEQFF. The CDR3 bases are TGTGCCAGCAGCCAAGTGGATCTATCCTACAATGAGCAGTTCTTC.

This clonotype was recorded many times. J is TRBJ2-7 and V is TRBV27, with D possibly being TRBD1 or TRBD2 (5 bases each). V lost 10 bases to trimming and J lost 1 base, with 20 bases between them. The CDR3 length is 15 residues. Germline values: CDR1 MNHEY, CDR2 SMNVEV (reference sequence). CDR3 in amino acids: CAIAPSWGRSYEQYF. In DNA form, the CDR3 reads TGTGCCATCGCACCGTCATGGGGACGGTCCTACGAGCAGTACTTC.

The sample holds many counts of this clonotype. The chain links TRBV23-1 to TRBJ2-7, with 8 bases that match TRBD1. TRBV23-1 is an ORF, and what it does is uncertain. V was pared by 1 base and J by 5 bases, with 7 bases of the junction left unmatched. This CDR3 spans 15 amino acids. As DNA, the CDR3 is TGCGCCAGCAGTCAATTCGGACAGGGAAGACACGAGCAGTACGTC. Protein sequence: CASSQFGQGRHEQYV.

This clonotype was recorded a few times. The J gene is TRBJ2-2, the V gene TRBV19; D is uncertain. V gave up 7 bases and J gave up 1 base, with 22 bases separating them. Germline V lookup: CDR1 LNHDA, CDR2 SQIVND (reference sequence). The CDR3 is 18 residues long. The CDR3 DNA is TGTGCCAGTATCCTAAAAGGTATTGCCGGCCGGAACACCGGGGAGCTGTTTTTT. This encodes CASILKGIAGRNTGELFF.

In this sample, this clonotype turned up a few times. CDR3 region: CASSWEGTGTFYSNQPQHF. The CDR3 coding sequence is TGTGCCAGCAGTTGGGAAGGGACAGGGACCTTTTATAGCAATCAGCCCCAGCATTTT. J is TRBJ1-5 and V is TRBV3-1; 9 nucleotides match TRBD1. The CDR3 is 19 amino acids. The germline gives CDR1 LGHDT, CDR2 YNNKEL (reference sequence). Trimming cost V 6 bases and J 0 bases; bases outside gene matches: 15.